One sample yielded the 22 T cell receptor beta chains listed below, sequenced in a study of OX40 agonist ivuxolimab in advanced cancers. The repertoire was sequenced with immunoSEQ multiplex PCR; TCRdb's copy has only in-frame clones and lacks some. The table lists roughly 70,000 clones, 80% to 90% of them singletons. Specimen: CD4+ or CD8+ T cells sorted from blood, collected in a trial of the OX40 agonist ivuxolimab. These receptor sequences come from an adult with an advanced solid tumor such as melanoma, head and neck, liver or kidney cancer.

V and J are TRBV11-3 and TRBJ1-2; D ambiguous. The length of the CDR3 is 14 residues. The germline V and J ends were trimmed by 0 bases and 2 bases, with 7 bases remaining between them. Germline V gene lookup returns CDR1 SGHNT and CDR2 YENEEA. The CDR3 region has the DNA TGTGCCAGCAGCTTAGATCTGGCGAACTATGGCTACACCTTC. Protein product: CASSLDLANYGYTF.

The V gene is TRBV6-6, the J gene TRBJ1-1, with TRBD1 matching 8 bases. The CDR3 runs to 13 residues. Unmatched junction bases numbered 6, after V lost 6 bases and J lost 6 bases. Looked up from germline, CDR1 is MNHNY and CDR2 is SVGAGI (reference sequence). CDR3 in DNA: TGTGCCAGCAGCGGGACAGGTTTTTCTGAAGCTTTCTTT. It translates to CASSGTGFSEAFF.

J is TRBJ2-3 and V is TRBV5-1; possibly TRBD2 for D (5 bases). Germline CDR1 and CDR2: SGHRS and YFSETQ. The germline V and J ends were trimmed by 0 bases and 4 bases, with 12 bases remaining between them. The CDR3 loop spans 15 amino acids. DNA for the CDR3: TGCGCCAGCAGCTTGGCAGCTAGCCGGGCAGATACGCAGTATTTT. Protein product: CASSLAASRADTQYF.

The chain joins TRBV10-3 to TRBJ2-3; 12 bases are a match to TRBD2. The length of the CDR3 is 15 residues. Germline-derived CDR1 and CDR2 are ENHRY and SYGVKD. V trimming: 6 bases; J trimming: 8 bases; junction bases outside the gene matches: 9. This chain's CDR3 is CAIRMTSGSYGTQYF. The CDR3 DNA reads as TGTGCCATCAGGATGACTAGCGGGAGTTATGGTACGCAGTATTTT.

With respect to this clone: Different DNA sequences within this sample yield the same CDR3. The CDR3 region is CASSLVGGRADTQYF. The CDR3 coding sequence is TGTGCCAGCAGCTTAGTGGGAGGGAGGGCAGATACGCAGTATTTT. This chain links TRBV7-2 with TRBJ2-3, with 7 bases matching TRBD2. The CDR3 loop spans 15 amino acids. Per germline, CDR1 SGHTA and CDR2 FQGNSA. Germline trimming cut 1 base from V and 4 bases from J; bases unmatched to any gene: 5.

The chain links TRBV6-5 to TRBJ2-7, with D possibly called TRBD1 or TRBD2 (5 bases each). Trimming pared 10 bases from V and 2 bases from J, leaving 18 bases between. The CDR3 length is 14 residues. CDR1 MNHEY and CDR2 SVGAGI come from the germline V gene. The CDR3 sequence: CATAPRDGAYEQYF. CDR3 DNA sequence: TGTGCCACAGCCCCCCGGGACGGAGCCTACGAGCAGTACTTC.

The rearrangement uses TRBV10-1 and TRBJ2-3; 10 bases fit TRBD2. CDR3 length: 17 residues. Germline V lookup: CDR1 WNHNN, CDR2 SYGVQD (reference sequence). V shed 3 bases, J shed 1 base, and the junction held 7 bases outside the gene matches. DNA for the CDR3: TGCGCCAGCAGTGAAAAGTTAGGACTAGCGGGCACAGATACGCAGTATTTT. It codes for CASSEKLGLAGTDTQYF.

V gene TRBV21-1 combines with J gene TRBJ2-3; the D call TRBD1 from the table was never checked on the DNA. TRBV21-1 is a documented pseudogene. CDR3 length: 17 amino acids. The CDR3 DNA reads TGTGCCAGCAGCAAACGGTATGGGACAGGCAAAGCAGATACGCAGTATTTT. It yields the protein CASSKRYGTGKADTQYF.

The sample holds a few counts of this clone. This sample includes further DNA sequences coding for the same CDR3. The chain couples TRBV19 to TRBJ2-7; D may be TRBD1 (6 bases). Trimming stripped 8 bases from V and 3 bases from J, with 14 bases between. CDR1 LNHDA and CDR2 SQIVND come from the germline V gene (reference sequence). The CDR3 has 13 amino acids. The DNA of the CDR3 is TGTGCCAGTCAGGGGCCAGGGCACTACGAGCAGTACTTC. Translating it yields CASQGPGHYEQYF.

The J gene is TRBJ2-7, the V gene TRBV6-5; no clear D gene. Germline CDR1 reads MNHEY; CDR2 reads SVGAGI. V lost 6 bases, J lost 2 bases, and 17 bases lay in between. This CDR3 is 15 amino acids long. The CDR3 nucleotides are TGTGCCAGCAGAGACCACCAGCTGACAACCTACGAGCAGTACTTC. Its protein product is CASRDHQLTTYEQYF.

The CDR3 reads CASRQANVLTF. CDR3 DNA: TGTGCCAGCAGGCAGGCCAACGTCCTGACTTTC. The gene calls are TRBV2 and TRBJ2-6; D gene unclear. Between the trimmed V and J ends, which lost 6 bases and 6 bases, there was a span of 3 bases. This CDR3 is 11 amino acids long. The germline gives CDR1 SNHLY, CDR2 FYNNEI.

This chain connects TRBV27 to TRBJ2-7; the D gene is possibly TRBD1 (6 bases). The CDR3 runs to 14 residues. Trimming shortened V by 5 bases and J by 3 bases, and 14 bases separated the two germline ends. Looked up from germline, CDR1 is MNHEY and CDR2 is SMNVEV (reference sequence). The CDR3 region has the DNA TGTGCCAGCAGTCAAACCGGGACAAACTACGAGCAGTACTTC. Protein sequence: CASSQTGTNYEQYF.

The chain links TRBV18 to TRBJ2-7, with D unresolved. Per the germline V gene, CDR1 is KGHSH and CDR2 is LQKENI. V dropped 3 bases and J dropped 6 bases, with 15 bases sitting between them. The CDR3 loop spans 14 amino acids. The CDR3 DNA sequence: TGTGCCAGCTCACCCTCGGGTTTCGTTAGCGAGCAGTACTTC. Its translation: CASSPSGFVSEQYF.

The gene calls are TRBV2 and TRBJ1-2; 8 bases match TRBD1. There are 13 residues in the CDR3. Germline CDR1 SNHLY, CDR2 FYNNEI. The V segment lost 4 bases and the J segment 8 bases; nucleotides outside the gene matches: 6. CDR3 sequence (DNA): TGTGCCAGCAGTGCCGGACAGGGACTGGGCTACACCTTC. This sequence encodes CASSAGQGLGYTF.

This chain links TRBV28 with TRBJ1-5; D possibly corresponds to TRBD1 (5 bases). The CDR3 consists of 13 residues. Germline CDR1 and CDR2: MDHEN and SYDVKM. Trimming stripped 7 bases from V and 5 bases from J, with 12 bases between. CDR3 sequence (DNA): TGTGCCAGCACGCCGCCAGGGTATCAGCCCCAGCATTTT. This gives the protein CASTPPGYQPQHF.

The chain uses TRBV6-1 and TRBJ2-3, with 7 positions matching TRBD2. The germline V gene has CDR1 MNHNS and CDR2 SASEGT. The CDR3 sequence is 16 residues long. Trimming cost V 2 bases and J 1 base; bases outside gene matches: 6. The CDR3 DNA reads as TGTGCCAGCAGTGAACGGTGGGGAGGGGGCACAGATACGCAGTATTTT. Protein: CASSERWGGGTDTQYF.

This chain connects TRBV7-8 to TRBJ2-2; D ambiguous. This CDR3 comprises 13 residues. Germline loops: CDR1 SGHVS, CDR2 FQNEAQ. V lost 11 bases, J lost 0 bases, and 10 bases lay in between. The CDR3 nucleotides read TGTGCCGCGGCACACGCGAACACCGGGGAGCTGTTTTTT. Translated: CAAAHANTGELFF.

The chain uses TRBV18 and TRBJ1-1; 10 nucleotides align to TRBD1. Germline CDR1 reads KGHSH; CDR2 reads LQKENI. The CDR3 totals 15 residues. J was trimmed by 6 bases and V by 0 bases; bases with no gene match: 4. CDR3 protein: CASSPPGQGRSEAFF. Written as DNA, the CDR3 is TGTGCCAGCTCACCACCGGGACAGGGGAGGTCTGAAGCTTTCTTT.

CDR3 in DNA: TGTGCCAGCAGTTGGGGACAGGGGCGGAACACTGAAGCTTTCTTT. Protein sequence: CASSWGQGRNTEAFF. The J gene is TRBJ1-1, the V gene TRBV6-6; 10 positions match TRBD1. This CDR3 has 15 residues. Germline CDR1 MNHNY, CDR2 SVGAGI (reference sequence). Trimming removed 4 bases from V and 1 base from J; junction bases left unmatched: 3.

This clone appeared a single time. The V and J genes are TRBV7-2 and TRBJ2-1; no clear D gene. V was cut by 4 bases and J by 8 bases, with 12 bases left in between. The CDR3 totals 13 residues. CDR1 and CDR2 (germline): SGHTA, FQGNSA. The CDR3 sequence is CASSSHEFDEQFF. The CDR3 DNA follows: TGTGCCAGCAGCTCCCATGAGTTCGATGAGCAGTTCTTC.

The chain uses TRBV11-3 and TRBJ2-7; 7 positions agree with TRBD2. The CDR3 runs 15 residues. Germline lookup yields CDR1 SGHNT and CDR2 YENEEA. V dropped 5 bases and J dropped 4; count of bases not matched to a gene: 11. The CDR3 spells CASSPGVGEGYEQYF. The CDR3 DNA is TGTGCCAGCAGCCCTGGGGTAGGGGAGGGGTACGAGCAGTACTTC.

The genes are TRBV7-3 and TRBJ1-2; D gene unclear. The CDR3 covers 15 residues. V lost 2 bases and J lost 8, with 18 bases in between. Germline values: CDR1 SGHTA, CDR2 FQGTGA. In DNA, the CDR3 is TGTGCCAGCAGCTTAGGAACGTCAGCCCTAGGCGGCTACACCTTC. This translates into CASSLGTSALGGYTF.